Listed below are T cell receptor beta chains from one sample, sequenced in a study of T-cell memory formation after mild COVID-19. MiXCR was run by TCRdb on the 5' RACE reads, yielding one entry per CDR3 protein. Of about 350,000 distinct CDR3 sequences in the sample, roughly an eighth were seen once. Sequenced: PBMCs or a T cell subset sorted from them (not recorded which). These receptors were collected from a man aged 18 to 30 who had mild COVID-19 (a few samples of this study predate the infection). Cell type and time point are not known. Each CDR3 is given with its conserved first and last residue. D genes are given only for firm matches. Only some rows state a clone size, as once, few, many or a class for expanded clones.

J | D | V | size | CDR3 | DNA
TRBJ2-2 | NA | TRBV4-2 | NA | CASSQTTTGELFF | TGTGCCAGCAGCCAAACCACTACCGGGGAGCTGTTTTTT
TRBJ2-3 | NA | TRBV11-3 | few | CASSLGPDPGHTQYF | TGTGCCAGCAGCTTAGGTCCCGACCCTGGACATACGCAGTATTTT
TRBJ2-3 | NA | TRBV7-2 | NA | CASSLSRWTDTQYF | TGTGCCAGCAGCTTGTCACGTTGGACAGATACGCAGTATTTT
TRBJ1-3 | NA | TRBV12-3/TRBV12-4 | many | CASSLGGHLFSGNTIYF | TGTGCCAGCAGTTTAGGGGGTCACCTGTTCTCTGGAAACACCATATATTTT
TRBJ2-1 | NA | TRBV27 | few | CASSFPLGGGPNEQFF | TGTGCCAGCAGTTTTCCCTTAGGGGGGGGACCCAATGAGCAGTTCTTC
TRBJ2-7 | NA | TRBV9 | few | CASSVEPGLAGEQYF | TGTGCCAGCAGCGTAGAGCCTGGTTTGGCAGGGGAGCAGTACTTC
TRBJ2-7 | TRBD1 | TRBV10-3 | NA | CAISEGQAGVLGSYEQYF | TGTGCCATCAGCGAAGGACAGGCGGGCGTTCTGGGTTCCTACGAGCAGTACTTC
TRBJ1-5 | NA | TRBV7-2 | few | CASSLETGRYQPQHF | TGTGCCAGCAGCTTAGAGACAGGAAGGTATCAGCCCCAGCATTTT
TRBJ2-2 | NA | TRBV11-2 | NA | CASSFQGNTGELFF | TGTGCCAGCAGCTTTCAGGGGAACACCGGGGAGCTGTTTTTT
TRBJ2-5 | TRBD1 | TRBV7-6 | many | CASSAGTAQETQYF | TGTGCCAGCAGCGCCGGGACAGCACAAGAGACCCAGTACTTC
TRBJ1-5 | NA | TRBV7-8 | NA | CASSLASRGNQPQHF | TGTGCCAGCAGCTTAGCGAGCAGGGGTAATCAGCCCCAGCATTTT
TRBJ2-1 | TRBD1 | TRBV7-2 | many | CASSLGDRDFDEQFF | TGTGCCAGCAGCTTGGGGGACAGGGATTTCGATGAGCAGTTCTTC
TRBJ2-2 | NA | TRBV5-1 | few | CASSLARINTGELFF | TGCGCCAGCAGCTTGGCCAGGATCAACACCGGGGAGCTGTTTTTT
TRBJ2-3 | TRBD2 | TRBV5-4 | few | CASSLGGLAGFTDTQYF | TGTGCCAGCAGCTTGGGGGGACTAGCGGGGTTCACAGATACGCAGTATTTT
TRBJ2-1 | TRBD2 | TRBV20-1 | NA | CSAIHSGGRDNEQFF | TGCAGTGCTATCCACAGCGGGGGGAGGGACAATGAGCAGTTCTTC
TRBJ1-1 | NA | TRBV4-3 | few | CASSQDLPFGERPAGTEAFF | TGCGCCAGCAGCCAAGATCTGCCTTTCGGTGAGAGGCCTGCGGGCACTGAAGCTTTCTTT
TRBJ2-7 | NA | TRBV4-2 | few | CASSQDGAIPSYEQYF | TGTGCCAGCAGCCAAGATGGGGCCATCCCCTCCTACGAGCAGTACTTC
TRBJ1-1 | NA | TRBV5-1 | NA | CASSPVPGAPYAFF | TGCGCCAGCAGCCCGGTTCCAGGAGCCCCCTACGCTTTCTTT
TRBJ2-7 | NA | TRBV7-9 | NA | CASSSVGLQYF | TGTGCCAGCAGCTCCGTGGGGTTGCAGTACTTC
TRBJ2-3 | NA | TRBV6-2/TRBV6-3 | few | CASSSRQADTQYF | TGTGCCAGCAGTTCCCGACAAGCCGATACGCAGTATTTT
TRBJ1-4 | NA | TRBV27 | NA | CASSLLGDNEKLFF | TGTGCCAGCAGTTTATTGGGGGATAATGAAAAACTGTTTTTT
TRBJ2-3 | NA | TRBV27 | many | CASRNTDTQYF | TGTGCCAGCAGGAACACAGATACGCAGTATTTT
TRBJ2-2 | TRBD1 | TRBV7-2 | NA | CASSPRGTGPRTGELFF | TGTGCCAGCAGCCCCCGGGGGACAGGGCCTAGAACCGGGGAGCTGTTTTTT
TRBJ1-2 | NA | TRBV6-2/TRBV6-3 | many | CASSSAGLYEGYTF | TGTGCCAGCTCAAGCGCCGGACTCTACGAGGGCTACACCTTC
TRBJ1-2 | NA | TRBV10-3 | NA | CATWDIEANYGYTF | TGTGCCACTTGGGACATCGAAGCTAACTATGGCTACACCTTC
TRBJ2-2 | NA | TRBV7-2 | NA | CASSLVLGTGELFF | TGTGCCAGCAGCTTAGTTTTGGGAACCGGGGAGCTGTTTTTT
TRBJ1-4 | NA | TRBV5-4 | few | CASSRRDFNEKLFF | TGTGCCAGCAGCCGGCGGGACTTTAATGAAAAACTGTTTTTT
TRBJ1-1 | NA | TRBV7-8 | NA | CASSYQGTNTEAFF | TGTGCCAGCAGCTATCAGGGGACGAACACTGAAGCTTTCTTT
TRBJ1-1 | NA | TRBV20-1 | NA | CSARAGGPGTEAFF | TGCAGTGCTAGAGCCGGGGGGCCGGGCACTGAAGCTTTCTTT